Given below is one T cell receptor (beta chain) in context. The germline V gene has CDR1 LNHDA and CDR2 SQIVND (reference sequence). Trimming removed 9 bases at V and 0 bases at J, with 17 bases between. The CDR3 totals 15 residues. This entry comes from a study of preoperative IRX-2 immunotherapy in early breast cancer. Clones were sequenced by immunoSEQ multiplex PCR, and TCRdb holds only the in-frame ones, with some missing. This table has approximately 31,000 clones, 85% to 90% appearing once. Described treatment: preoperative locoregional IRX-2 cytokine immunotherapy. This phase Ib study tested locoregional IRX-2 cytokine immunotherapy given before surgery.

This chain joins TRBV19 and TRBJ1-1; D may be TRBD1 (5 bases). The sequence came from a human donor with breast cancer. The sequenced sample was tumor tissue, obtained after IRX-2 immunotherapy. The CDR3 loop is CASGVGAVMNTEAFF. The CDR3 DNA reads TGTGCCAGCGGTGTTGGGGCAGTCATGAACACTGAAGCTTTCTTT.